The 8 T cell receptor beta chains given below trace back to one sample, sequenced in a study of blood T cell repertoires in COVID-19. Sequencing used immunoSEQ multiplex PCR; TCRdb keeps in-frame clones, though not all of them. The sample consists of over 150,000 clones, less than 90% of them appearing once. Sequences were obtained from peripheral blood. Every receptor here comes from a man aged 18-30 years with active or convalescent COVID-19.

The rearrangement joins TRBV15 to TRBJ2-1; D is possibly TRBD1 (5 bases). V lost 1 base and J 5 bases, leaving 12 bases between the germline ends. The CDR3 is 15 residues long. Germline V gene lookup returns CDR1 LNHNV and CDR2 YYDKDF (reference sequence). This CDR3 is CATSRGWGQHNEQFF. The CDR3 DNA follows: TGTGCCACCAGCAGAGGATGGGGCCAACACAATGAGCAGTTCTTC. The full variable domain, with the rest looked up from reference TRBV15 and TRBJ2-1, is DAMVIQNPRYQVTQFGKPVTLSCSQTLNHNVMYWYQQKSSQAPKLLFHYYDKDFNNEADTPDNFQSRRPNTSFCFLDIRSPGLGDTAMYLCATSRGWGQHNEQFFGPGTRLTVL.

This chain's CDR3 is CAWSSGRALNEQFF. CDR3 nucleotide sequence: TGTGCCTGGTCTAGCGGGAGGGCCCTCAATGAGCAGTTCTTC. The chain carries TRBV30 and TRBJ2-1; TRBD2 aligns across 12 bases. From germline, CDR1 is GTSNPN and CDR2 SVGIG (reference sequence). The V and J ends lost 5 bases and 6 bases, in that order; junction bases with no gene match: 5. The length of the CDR3 is 14 residues. The complete variable domain, with remaining parts taken from reference TRBV30 and TRBJ2-1, reads SQTIHQWPATLVQPVGSPLSLECTVEGTSNPNLYWYRQAAGRGLQLLFYSVGIGQISSEVPQNLSASRPQDRQFILSSKKLLLSDSGFYLCAWSSGRALNEQFFGPGTRLTVL.

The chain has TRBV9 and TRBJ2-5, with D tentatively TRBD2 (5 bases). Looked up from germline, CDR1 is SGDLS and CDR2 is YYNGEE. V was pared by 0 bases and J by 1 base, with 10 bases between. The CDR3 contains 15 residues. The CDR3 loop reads CASSVATTTQETQYF. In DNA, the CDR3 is TGTGCCAGCAGCGTAGCTACGACTACCCAAGAGACCCAGTACTTC.

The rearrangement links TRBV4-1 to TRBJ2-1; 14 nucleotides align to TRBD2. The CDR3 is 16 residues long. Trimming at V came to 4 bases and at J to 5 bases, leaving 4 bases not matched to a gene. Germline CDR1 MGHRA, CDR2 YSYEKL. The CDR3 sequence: CASSRLAGGPNNEQFF. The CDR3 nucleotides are TGCGCCAGCAGCCGACTAGCGGGAGGGCCTAACAATGAGCAGTTCTTC.

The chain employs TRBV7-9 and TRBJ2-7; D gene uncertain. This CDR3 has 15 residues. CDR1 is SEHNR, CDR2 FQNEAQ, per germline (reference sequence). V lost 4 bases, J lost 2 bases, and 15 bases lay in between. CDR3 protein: CASSYHRQVAYEQYF. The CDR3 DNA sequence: TGTGCCAGCAGCTACCATCGACAAGTTGCCTACGAGCAGTACTTC.

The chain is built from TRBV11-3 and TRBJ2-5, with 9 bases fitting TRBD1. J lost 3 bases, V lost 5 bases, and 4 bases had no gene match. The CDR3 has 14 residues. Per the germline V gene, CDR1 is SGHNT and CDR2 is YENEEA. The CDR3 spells CASSLRQGEETQYF. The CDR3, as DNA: TGTGCCAGCAGCCTCAGACAGGGGGAAGAGACCCAGTACTTC.

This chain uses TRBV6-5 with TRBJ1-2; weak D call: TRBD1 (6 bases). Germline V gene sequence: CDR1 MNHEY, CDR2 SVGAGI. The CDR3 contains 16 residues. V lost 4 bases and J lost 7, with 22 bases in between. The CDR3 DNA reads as TGTGCCAGCAGTTTCGGGGGGAACAGGGAGGGGAGTGGCTACACCTTC. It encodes CASSFGGNREGSGYTF.

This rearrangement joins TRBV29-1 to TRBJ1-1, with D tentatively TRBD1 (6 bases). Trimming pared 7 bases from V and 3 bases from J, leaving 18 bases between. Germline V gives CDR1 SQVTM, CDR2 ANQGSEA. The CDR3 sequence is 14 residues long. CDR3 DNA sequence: TGCAGCGCTGGACAGACCGGTGGTGACACTGAAGCTTTCTTT. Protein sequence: CSAGQTGGDTEAFF.